This T cell receptor beta chain was recovered during a study of cytotoxic CD8 clonotypes in ibrutinib-treated CLL. On the study more broadly: Within the patient group, eleven to twelve were relapsed/refractory and roughly 15 treatment-naive, and 17 were IGHV unmutated. Outcomes included 24 partial and 2 complete responses; after median roughly 65 months, roughly 14 stayed remitted and 12 progressed. Study-wide results and caveats: A rise in clonality was seen at ibrutinib response, and a fall back toward baseline was seen at progression. Baseline levels of clonality went above those of age-matched healthy donors and moved with circulating CD8+ T-cell counts.

Concerning this clone: The antigen remains unidentified.

The CDR3 loop spans 16 amino acids. Germline CDR1 reads SGHVS; CDR2 reads FNYEAQ. V was clipped by 7 bases and J by 2 bases, with 18 bases between them. Repertoires were generated with immunoSEQ multiplex PCR, while TCRdb's copy carries only in-frame clones and drops some. Of under 200,000 clones detected, approximately 80% appear once; the ten largest clones hold under 5.5%. The receptor was derived from a human donor with chronic lymphocytic leukemia. The V call is TRBV7-6, the J call TRBJ1-3, with unresolved D. Source: PBMCs, taken after 24 months of ibrutinib treatment. Here the CDR3 DNA reads TGTGCCAGCACCCCCCGGCGGGGAAACACTGGAAACACCATATATTTT. Protein product: CASTPRRGNTGNTIYF.